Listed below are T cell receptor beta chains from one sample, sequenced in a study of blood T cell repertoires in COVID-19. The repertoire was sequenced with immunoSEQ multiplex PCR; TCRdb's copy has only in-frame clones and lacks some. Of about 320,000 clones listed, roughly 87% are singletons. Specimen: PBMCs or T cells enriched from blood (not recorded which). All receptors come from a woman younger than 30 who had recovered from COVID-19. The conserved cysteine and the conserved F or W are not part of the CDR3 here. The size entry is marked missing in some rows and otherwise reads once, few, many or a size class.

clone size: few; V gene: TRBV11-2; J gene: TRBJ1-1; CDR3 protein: ASSSRQGRTEAF
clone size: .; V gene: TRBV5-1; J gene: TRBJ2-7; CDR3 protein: ASSLASGHEQY
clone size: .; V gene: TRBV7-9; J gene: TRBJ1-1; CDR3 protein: ASSSPTGGAF
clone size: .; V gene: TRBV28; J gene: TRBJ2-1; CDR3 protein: ASTPGTSGRAYNEQF
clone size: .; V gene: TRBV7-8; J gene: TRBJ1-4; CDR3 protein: ASSLWTGGNEKLF
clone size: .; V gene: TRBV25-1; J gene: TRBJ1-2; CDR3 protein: ASSEGSLANYGYT
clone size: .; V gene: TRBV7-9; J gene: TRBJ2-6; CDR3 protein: ASRIAAGSGANVLT
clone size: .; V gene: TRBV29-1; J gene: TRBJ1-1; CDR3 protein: SAKRGTQWTEAF
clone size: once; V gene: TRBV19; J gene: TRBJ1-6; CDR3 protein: ASSIKRGGGSDSPLH
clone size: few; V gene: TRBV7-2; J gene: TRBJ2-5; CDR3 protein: ASSFEPTRTQY
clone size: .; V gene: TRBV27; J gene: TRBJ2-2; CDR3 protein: ASSLLPGLAAGKAGELF
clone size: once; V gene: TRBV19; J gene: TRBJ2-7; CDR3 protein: ASTAGRGYEQY
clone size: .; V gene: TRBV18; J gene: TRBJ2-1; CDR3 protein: ASSPLAGGSRDEQF
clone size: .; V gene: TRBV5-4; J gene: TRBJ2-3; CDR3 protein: ASSRGYGTGTDTQY
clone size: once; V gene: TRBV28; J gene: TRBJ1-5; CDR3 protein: ASSWGTGIPLINQPQH
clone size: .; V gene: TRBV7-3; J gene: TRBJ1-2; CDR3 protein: ASSEGGQGGDGYT
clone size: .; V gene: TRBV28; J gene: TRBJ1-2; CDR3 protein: ASSLLLYAGTGDGYT